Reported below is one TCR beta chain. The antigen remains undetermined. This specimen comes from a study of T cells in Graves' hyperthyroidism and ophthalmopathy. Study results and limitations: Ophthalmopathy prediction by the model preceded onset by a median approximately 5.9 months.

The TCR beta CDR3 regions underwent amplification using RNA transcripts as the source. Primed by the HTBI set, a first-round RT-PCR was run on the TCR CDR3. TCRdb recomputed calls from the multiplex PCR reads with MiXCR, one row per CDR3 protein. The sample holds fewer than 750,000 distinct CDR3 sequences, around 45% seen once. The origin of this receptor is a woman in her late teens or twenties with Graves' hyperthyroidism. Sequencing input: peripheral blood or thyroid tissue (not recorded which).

The CDR3 DNA follows: TGCAGTGCTAATAGCGGGGTTGAAGGCTACACCTTC. Its translation is CSANSGVEGYTF. The rearrangement joins TRBV20-1 to TRBJ1-2; D is uncertain. Trimming took off 4 bases at V and 8 bases at J, with 14 bases between the two ends. This CDR3 contains 12 residues. Germline V gene sequence: CDR1 DFQATT, CDR2 SNEGSKA (reference sequence).